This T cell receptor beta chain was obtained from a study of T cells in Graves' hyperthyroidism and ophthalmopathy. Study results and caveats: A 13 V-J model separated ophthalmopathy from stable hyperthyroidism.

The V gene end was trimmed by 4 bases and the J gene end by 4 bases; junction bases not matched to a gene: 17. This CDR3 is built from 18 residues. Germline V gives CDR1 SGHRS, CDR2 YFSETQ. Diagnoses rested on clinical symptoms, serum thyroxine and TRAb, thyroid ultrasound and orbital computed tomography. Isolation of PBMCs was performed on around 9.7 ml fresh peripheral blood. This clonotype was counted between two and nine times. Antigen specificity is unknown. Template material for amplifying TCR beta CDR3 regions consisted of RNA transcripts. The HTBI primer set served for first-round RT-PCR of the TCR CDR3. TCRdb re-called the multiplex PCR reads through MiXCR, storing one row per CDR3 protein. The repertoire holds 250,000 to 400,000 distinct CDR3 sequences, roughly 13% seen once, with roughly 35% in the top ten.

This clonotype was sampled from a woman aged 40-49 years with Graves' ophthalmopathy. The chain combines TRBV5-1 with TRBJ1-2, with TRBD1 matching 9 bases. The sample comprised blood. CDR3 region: CASSKRALTGGTTYGYTF. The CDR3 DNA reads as TGCGCCAGCAGCAAGCGGGCCCTTACAGGGGGCACTACCTATGGCTACACCTTC.